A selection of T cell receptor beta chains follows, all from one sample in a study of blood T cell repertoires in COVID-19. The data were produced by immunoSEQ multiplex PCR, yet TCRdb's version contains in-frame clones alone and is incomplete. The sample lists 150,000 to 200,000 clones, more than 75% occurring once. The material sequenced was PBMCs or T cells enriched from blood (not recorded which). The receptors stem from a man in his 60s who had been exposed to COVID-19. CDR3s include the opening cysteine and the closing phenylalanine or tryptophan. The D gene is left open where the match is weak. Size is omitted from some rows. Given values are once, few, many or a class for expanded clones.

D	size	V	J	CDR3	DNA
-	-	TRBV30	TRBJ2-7	CAWSVLGFEQYF	TGTGCCTGGAGTGTTCTAGGATTCGAGCAGTACTTC
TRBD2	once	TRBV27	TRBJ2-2	CASTWTSGSPVVPGELFF	TGTGCCAGCACCTGGACTAGCGGGAGTCCGGTTGTCCCCGGGGAGCTGTTTTTT
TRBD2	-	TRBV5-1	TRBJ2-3	CASSPGLAGAADTQYF	TGCGCCAGCAGCCCGGGACTAGCGGGAGCCGCAGATACGCAGTATTTT
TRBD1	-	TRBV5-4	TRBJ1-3	CASTRTGTGNTIYF	TGTGCCAGCACTAGGACAGGGACTGGAAACACCATATATTTT
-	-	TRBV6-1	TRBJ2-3	CASSEAQGSTDTQYF	TGTGCCAGCAGTGAAGCGCAGGGCAGCACAGATACGCAGTATTTT
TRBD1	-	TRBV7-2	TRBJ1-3	CASSSRDSGNTIYF	TGTGCCAGCAGCTCGCGGGACAGTGGAAACACCATATATTTT
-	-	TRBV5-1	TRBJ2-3	CASSQGYTDTQYF	TGCGCCAGCAGCCAGGGCTATACAGATACGCAGTATTTT
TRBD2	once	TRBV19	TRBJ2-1	CASRFLPAGGPNEQFF	TGTGCCAGTAGATTTCTCCCAGCGGGAGGGCCCAATGAGCAGTTCTTC
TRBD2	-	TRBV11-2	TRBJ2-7	CASSPRLAGRSYEQYF	TGTGCCAGCAGCCCCCGACTAGCGGGAAGATCCTACGAGCAGTACTTC
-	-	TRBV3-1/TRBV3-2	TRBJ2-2	CASSLQTNTGELFF	TGTGCCAGCAGCCTACAGACGAACACCGGGGAGCTGTTTTTT
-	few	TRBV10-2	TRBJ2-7	CASSSGLTYEQYF	TGCGCCAGCAGTAGCGGCCTAACCTACGAGCAGTACTTC
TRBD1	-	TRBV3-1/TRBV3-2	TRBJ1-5	CASSQGDRGPYQPQHF	TGTGCCAGCAGCCAAGGGGACAGGGGGCCATATCAGCCCCAGCATTTT
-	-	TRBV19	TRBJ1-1	CASSAGIRVARGGTEAFF	TGTGCCAGTAGTGCAGGTATCCGGGTTGCTAGGGGAGGGACTGAAGCTTTCTTT
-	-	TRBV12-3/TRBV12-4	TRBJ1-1	CASSLAATEAFF	TGTGCCAGCAGTTTAGCGGCCACTGAAGCTTTCTTT
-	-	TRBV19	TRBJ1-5	CASSQGYSNQPQHF	TGTGCCAGTAGTCAGGGGTATAGCAATCAGCCCCAGCATTTT
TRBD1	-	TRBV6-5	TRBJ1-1	CASRDRGAVNTEAFF	TGTGCCAGCAGAGACAGGGGGGCGGTGAACACTGAAGCTTTCTTT
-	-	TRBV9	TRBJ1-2	CASSVDGGVQFNYGYTF	TGTGCCAGCAGCGTAGACGGGGGGGTACAGTTTAACTATGGCTACACCTTC
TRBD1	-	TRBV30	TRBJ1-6	CAWSLARQGRDSPLHF	TGTGCCTGGAGTCTCGCCAGACAGGGGAGGGATTCACCCCTCCACTTT
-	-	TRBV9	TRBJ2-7	CASSVDGWREQYF	TGTGCCAGCAGCGTAGATGGGTGGAGGGAGCAGTACTTC
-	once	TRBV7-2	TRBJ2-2	CASSLDGSLPGELFF	TGTGCCAGCAGCTTAGACGGTAGCCTGCCCGGGGAGCTGTTTTTT
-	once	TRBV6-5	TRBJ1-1	CASFSSLNTEAFF	TGTGCCAGCTTCAGTAGCCTGAACACTGAAGCTTTCTTT
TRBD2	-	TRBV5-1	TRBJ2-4	CASSPGTNKNIQYF	TGCGCCAGCAGCCCCGGGACTAACAAAAACATTCAGTACTTC
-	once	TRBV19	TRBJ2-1	CASSFPGGAGVRRGDEQFF	TGTGCCAGTAGTTTCCCCGGTGGAGCGGGCGTCCGCCGCGGCGATGAGCAGTTCTTC
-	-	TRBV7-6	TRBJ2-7	CASSPRHGLGQYF	TGTGCCAGCAGCCCGAGACACGGTTTAGGGCAGTACTTC
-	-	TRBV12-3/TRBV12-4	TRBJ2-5	CASSLDPGETQYF	TGTGCCAGCAGTTTAGATCCGGGGGAGACCCAGTACTTC
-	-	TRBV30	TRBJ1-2	CAWSADSNYGYTF	TGTGCCTGGAGTGCGGACAGTAACTATGGCTACACCTTC
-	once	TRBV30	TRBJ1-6	CAWSVQDNSPLHF	TGTGCCTGGAGTGTTCAGGATAATTCACCCCTCCACTTT
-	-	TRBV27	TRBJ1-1	CASSFGGGPEAFF	TGTGCCAGCAGTTTCGGTGGTGGGCCCGAAGCTTTCTTT
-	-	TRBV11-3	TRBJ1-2	CASSLVSTAFYGYTF	TGTGCCAGCAGCTTAGTCTCCACAGCCTTCTATGGCTACACCTTC
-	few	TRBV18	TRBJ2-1	CASSPPAGRRNEQFF	TGTGCCAGCTCACCCCCGGCAGGGCGCCGTAATGAGCAGTTCTTC
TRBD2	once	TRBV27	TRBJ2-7	CASSQWTSGYEQYF	TGTGCCAGCAGCCAATGGACTAGCGGCTACGAGCAGTACTTC